This is a list of T cell receptor beta chains from one sample in a study of T cell responses to AZD1222 COVID-19 vaccine. TCRdb keeps only in-frame clones here, not all; method: immunoSEQ multiplex PCR. The table has about 170,000 clones, about 83% seen once; the top ten hold approximately 1%. Here the sequenced sample was peripheral blood, taken 28 days after the second AZD1222 dose. The receptors were gathered from an adult who received the AZD1222 COVID-19 vaccine. The CDR3 runs from the conserved cysteine through the conserved F or W. D genes are given only for firm matches. For some rows the clone size is stated as once, few or many, or as a class when expanded; others skip it.

j_gene	abundance	d_gene	v_gene	CDR3nt	CDR3aa
TRBJ1-6	-	-	TRBV19	TGTGCCAGTAGTATAGCGGGGAGGACCTATAATTCACCCCTCCACTTT	CASSIAGRTYNSPLHF
TRBJ2-5	-	-	TRBV9	TGTGCCAGCAGCACCGGGACCGCCGGGGAGACCCAGTACTTC	CASSTGTAGETQYF
TRBJ2-4	-	TRBD2	TRBV5-4	TGTGCCAGCAGCCCCCGGGGGGGAGAAAACATTCAGTACTTC	CASSPRGGENIQYF
TRBJ1-3	-	-	TRBV30	TGTGCCCGGAGGGCTGGAAACACCATATATTTT	CARRAGNTIYF
TRBJ2-5	few	-	TRBV5-4	TGTGCCAGCAGCTTGGAATACAGAACCGAAGAGACCCAGTACTTC	CASSLEYRTEETQYF
TRBJ1-1	-	-	TRBV19	TGTGCCAGTAGCCCCGGGGTTTATAGCACTGAAGCTTTCTTT	CASSPGVYSTEAFF
TRBJ1-1	-	-	TRBV6-1	TGTGCCAGCAGTGAGACTCCATTACAGGGAGGTACTGAAGCTTTCTTT	CASSETPLQGGTEAFF
TRBJ1-1	-	TRBD1	TRBV9	TGTGCCAGCAGCTTTCGGACAGGTGACACTGAAGCTTTCTTT	CASSFRTGDTEAFF
TRBJ2-7	-	-	TRBV7-9	TGTGCCAGCAGCTCACAAGTCGGGGGACGGGGTAGCTACGAGCAGTACTTC	CASSSQVGGRGSYEQYF
TRBJ1-1	once	-	TRBV7-9	TGTGCCAGCAGCTTAGAAGGAGGGAAAGCTTTCTTT	CASSLEGGKAFF
TRBJ2-2	-	-	TRBV6-5	TGTGCCAGCACCCAGGGGAGGGAGAGAGGGGAGCTGTTTTTT	CASTQGRERGELFF
TRBJ2-1	few	TRBD2	TRBV6-1	TGTGCCAGCAGTGAATGGATTAGCGGGGGGAGCTCCTACAATGAGCAGTTCTTC	CASSEWISGGSSYNEQFF
TRBJ2-7	-	-	TRBV4-1	TGCGCCAGCAGCCAAGAACCCCCCGGACCTGTCACGGGCAGTAAAACCTACGAGCAGTACTTC	CASSQEPPGPVTGSKTYEQYF
TRBJ2-3	-	-	TRBV6-2/TRBV6-3	TGTGCCAGCAGTTACTCTAGGCAGAGCAGAGATACGCAGTATTTT	CASSYSRQSRDTQYF
TRBJ2-3	-	TRBD2	TRBV19	TGTGCCAGTAGTATTGGTCGGGGGGGCGCAGATACGCAGTATTTT	CASSIGRGGADTQYF
TRBJ2-2	-	-	TRBV5-1	TGCGCCAGCAGCCACAACACCGGGGAGCTGTTTTTT	CASSHNTGELFF
TRBJ2-1	-	-	TRBV30	TGTGCCTGGAGTTTTGGGGGATGGGACAATGAGCAGTTCTTC	CAWSFGGWDNEQFF
TRBJ1-3	-	-	TRBV9	TGTGCCAGCAGCGTAGGAGGCGGGAGCTCTGGAAACACCATATATTTT	CASSVGGGSSGNTIYF
TRBJ1-5	-	TRBD1	TRBV18	TGTGCCAGCTCACCCGGACAGGGGATCAATCAGCCCCAGCATTTT	CASSPGQGINQPQHF
TRBJ2-7	-	-	TRBV1	-	CTSSQDWGQGSSYEQYF
TRBJ2-3	-	TRBD2	TRBV11-2	TGTGCCAGCAGCCCAAACCGCCGGGGGGGCGCTCGCACAGATACGCAGTATTTT	CASSPNRRGGARTDTQYF
TRBJ2-7	-	-	TRBV18	TGTGCCAGCTCACCACAGCAGGGGAGAGAGCAGTACTTC	CASSPQQGREQYF
TRBJ2-2	-	TRBD2	TRBV4-1	TGCGCCAGCAGCCTTACTAGCGGCCCGAACACCGGGGAGCTGTTTTTT	CASSLTSGPNTGELFF
TRBJ2-5	once	-	TRBV12-3/TRBV12-4	TGTGCCAGCAGTTTAGTAGAGGGAGAGACCCAGTACTTC	CASSLVEGETQYF
TRBJ1-4	-	-	TRBV3-1/TRBV3-2	TGTGCCAGCAGCCAACCAGGGCAGAGTGAAAAACTGTTTTTT	CASSQPGQSEKLFF
TRBJ1-2	-	TRBD1	TRBV7-9	TGTGCCAGCAGCTTCAGGGGGGACGCTAACTATGGCTACACCTTC	CASSFRGDANYGYTF
TRBJ2-7	-	TRBD2	TRBV11-2	TGTGCCAGCAGCTCCATACCCCACTTAGCGGGGGGGCTCGACGAGCAGTACTTC	CASSSIPHLAGGLDEQYF
TRBJ1-5	-	TRBD1	TRBV19	TGTGCCAGTAACCCGGACAGGGGGTTTTATCAGCCCCAGCATTTT	CASNPDRGFYQPQHF
TRBJ2-7	-	TRBD2	TRBV6-7	TGTCCCAGCATTAACCCCCACCACCCATTAAAAAACACGACCGGGACTAGAGACGAGCAGTACTTC	CPSINPHHPLKNTTGTRDEQYF
TRBJ1-2	-	-	TRBV7-8	TGTGCCAGCAGCTTAGAGGGGGTAGGGAGGATACACTATGGCTACACCTTC	CASSLEGVGRIHYGYTF
TRBJ1-2	-	-	TRBV5-4	TGTGCCAGCAGCTTGAGGGGGGGTGACTATGGCTACACCTTC	CASSLRGGDYGYTF
TRBJ1-2	-	TRBD1	TRBV29-1	TGCAGCGTTGCGGACAGGGGTGAAGGCTACACCTTC	CSVADRGEGYTF
TRBJ1-6	-	-	TRBV6-5	TGTGCCAGCAAACTCAGTACGGATTCACCCCTCCACTTT	CASKLSTDSPLHF
TRBJ1-2	-	-	TRBV5-1	TGCGCCAGCCGAGACCTGGATGGCTACACCTTC	CASRDLDGYTF
TRBJ1-1	-	-	TRBV9	TGTGCCAGCAGCATGCTCACAGGGAGAAGCACTGAAGCTTTCTTT	CASSMLTGRSTEAFF
TRBJ2-3	-	-	TRBV7-9	TGTGCCAGCAGCTCCACCGGGCAGGATAGCACAGATACGCAGTATTTT	CASSSTGQDSTDTQYF
TRBJ1-5	once	TRBD1	TRBV18	TGTGCCAGCTCGCGGCAGGGGGCACCCAATCAGCCCCAGCATTTT	CASSRQGAPNQPQHF
TRBJ1-1	-	-	TRBV15	TGTGCCACCAGCAGAGATCCGGTCCTCGAACAGTCTGAAGCTTTCTTT	CATSRDPVLEQSEAFF
TRBJ1-2	few	-	TRBV4-1	TGCGCCAGCAGCCGTGAAGTCAGGAACTATGGCTACACCTTC	CASSREVRNYGYTF
TRBJ1-2	-	-	TRBV5-5	TGTGCCAGCAGCACTCTAGTCCAGGGAGTCGATGGCTACACCTTC	CASSTLVQGVDGYTF
TRBJ1-2	-	TRBD1	TRBV10-2	TGCGCCAGCAGTGATTTGGGACAGACGCATAACTATGGCTACACCTTC	CASSDLGQTHNYGYTF
TRBJ1-4	-	-	TRBV6-5	TGTGCCAGCAGTTACGAAGGCGGGGGGCAAGGTGAAAAACTGTTTTTT	CASSYEGGGQGEKLFF
TRBJ1-5	-	-	TRBV6-5	TGTGCCAGCATCGGGGGGTATTCGGTCTGGCAGCCCCAGCATTTT	CASIGGYSVWQPQHF
TRBJ2-7	-	-	TRBV18	TGTGCCAGCTCACCCGACATCACCGAGCAGTACTTC	CASSPDITEQYF
TRBJ1-2	-	-	TRBV19	TGTGCCAGTAGTTCCGGGACCCGCTACACCTTC	CASSSGTRYTF
TRBJ2-3	-	TRBD1	TRBV3-1/TRBV3-2	TGTGCCAGCAGCCAATTACAGGGGACGGGAGATACGCAGTATTTT	CASSQLQGTGDTQYF
TRBJ1-1	-	TRBD1	TRBV6-5	TGTGCCAGCAGTTACCGACGTACAGGGGGCACTGAAGCTTTCTTT	CASSYRRTGGTEAFF
TRBJ2-3	-	TRBD1	TRBV7-8	TGTGCCAGCAGCTTACCAGACAGGGGGCTTAGCACAGATACGCAGTATTTT	CASSLPDRGLSTDTQYF
TRBJ1-2	few	TRBD1	TRBV5-8	TGTGCCAGCAGCTTTAGACAGGGAGGAAACTATGGCTACACCTTC	CASSFRQGGNYGYTF
TRBJ1-5	once	-	TRBV1	TGCACCAGCAAGGGCAGCGCGAGGCCCCAGCATTTT	CTSKGSARPQHF
TRBJ1-1	once	-	TRBV5-4	TGTGCCAGCAGCCTGGAGGAGGGGCGGGTTGGGGACACTGAAGCTTTCTTT	CASSLEEGRVGDTEAFF
TRBJ2-7	-	-	TRBV10-3	TGTGCCATCAGTGAAGGGCGTAAGTCCGACGAGCAGTACTTC	CAISEGRKSDEQYF
TRBJ2-7	-	-	TRBV6-2/TRBV6-3	TGTGCCAGCAGTTACGGGCTATTAGGGTACGAGCAGTACTTC	CASSYGLLGYEQYF
TRBJ2-7	once	-	TRBV4-1	TGCGCCAGCAGCCAAGAAACAGGTAACTCCTACGAGCAGTACTTC	CASSQETGNSYEQYF
TRBJ1-1	-	-	TRBV7-9	TGTGCCAGCAGCTTACCCGACAAGACGAACACTGAAGCTTTCTTT	CASSLPDKTNTEAFF
TRBJ2-3	-	TRBD2	TRBV5-4	TGTGCCAGCAGCTCCGGGACTAGAACAGATACGCAGTATTTT	CASSSGTRTDTQYF
TRBJ1-6	-	-	TRBV7-9	TGTGCCAGCAGCTTAACGCATTCACCCCTCCACTTT	CASSLTHSPLHF
TRBJ2-7	-	TRBD2	TRBV19	TGTGCCAGTAGTCGCCTAGCGGGGGGTGCCGCCTACGAGCAGTACTTC	CASSRLAGGAAYEQYF
TRBJ1-4	-	TRBD1	TRBV5-1	TGCGCCAGCAGCGGGGGACAGGCTCCCGCTACTAGTAATGAAAAACTGTTTTTT	CASSGGQAPATSNEKLFF
TRBJ1-3	-	-	TRBV5-6	TGTGCCAGCAGCGAGGACGTCTTCTCTGGAAACACCATATATTTT	CASSEDVFSGNTIYF